Listed below are T cell receptor beta chains from one sample, sequenced in a study of blood T cell repertoires in COVID-19. TCRdb's copy holds only in-frame clones and misses some; the assay was immunoSEQ multiplex PCR. Of some 500,000 clones listed, approximately 88% are singletons. Input material: peripheral blood. The receptors were gathered from a woman in her forties or fifties with COVID-19, enrolled during active disease. Each CDR3 is given with its conserved first and last residue. D genes are given only for firm matches. Clone size, where shown, is once, few, many, or a class for clones that have expanded.

v_gene	d_gene	j_gene	abundance	CDR3aa	CDR3nt
TRBV19	NA	TRBJ1-1	NA	CASSSGTPNTEAFF	TGTGCCAGTAGCAGCGGGACACCGAACACTGAAGCTTTCTTT
TRBV7-8	TRBD1	TRBJ1-1	NA	CASSWQGVRRTEAFF	TGTGCCAGCAGCTGGCAGGGGGTACGTCGGACTGAAGCTTTCTTT
TRBV24-1	TRBD2	TRBJ2-3	NA	CATSDTSGGTTDTQYF	TGTGCCACCAGTGACACTAGCGGGGGGACCACAGATACGCAGTATTTT
TRBV5-1	NA	TRBJ1-1	many	CASSFLQGSVAFF	TGCGCCAGCAGCTTCCTACAGGGATCAGTGGCTTTCTTT
TRBV7-2	NA	TRBJ2-5	NA	CASSPQRGGGGRGRETQYF	TGTGCCAGCAGCCCCCAACGGGGAGGGGGGGGCCGAGGGCGGGAGACCCAGTACTTC
TRBV30	TRBD1	TRBJ1-2	NA	CAWAPINRGADTF	TGTGCCTGGGCCCCGATAAACAGGGGAGCGGACACCTTC
TRBV18	TRBD2	TRBJ2-1	NA	CASSHGTSGAEQFF	TGTGCCAGCTCTCATGGGACTAGCGGGGCTGAGCAGTTCTTC
TRBV18	NA	TRBJ2-6	NA	CASSPLGRGGANVLTF	TGTGCCAGCTCACCACTGGGGAGAGGTGGGGCCAACGTCCTGACTTTC
TRBV7-8	NA	TRBJ1-1	NA	CASSLGQTTEAFF	TGTGCCAGCAGCTTAGGACAGACGACTGAAGCTTTCTTT
TRBV7-2	NA	TRBJ2-3	once	CASSREGADTQYF	TGTGCCAGCAGCAGGGAAGGGGCAGATACGCAGTATTTT
TRBV12-5	NA	TRBJ2-7	NA	CASGLVWRQYF	TGTGCTAGTGGTTTGGTATGGAGACAGTACTTC
TRBV3-1/TRBV3-2	NA	TRBJ1-1	NA	CASSPIQGGGAFF	TGTGCCAGCAGCCCGATTCAGGGCGGGGGAGCTTTCTTT
TRBV6-5	NA	TRBJ2-7	NA	CASKQPFYEQYF	TGTGCCAGCAAACAGCCCTTTTACGAGCAGTACTTC
TRBV24-1	NA	TRBJ2-3	NA	CATSVGGTITDTQYF	TGTGCCACCAGTGTTGGCGGGACGATCACAGATACGCAGTATTTT
TRBV30	TRBD1	TRBJ1-2	few	CAWSRDSQFQANYGYTF	TGTGCCTGGAGTAGGGACAGCCAATTTCAAGCTAACTATGGCTACACCTTC
TRBV6-6	NA	TRBJ1-1	NA	CASSYSSAGTEAFF	TGTGCCAGCAGTTACTCTTCGGCGGGCACTGAAGCTTTCTTT
TRBV7-2	NA	TRBJ1-4	few	CASSSYNWEKLFF	TGTGCCAGCAGCTCTTATAACTGGGAAAAACTGTTTTTT
TRBV5-4	NA	TRBJ2-5	NA	CASSFRETQYF	TGTGCCAGCAGCTTTCGGGAGACCCAGTACTTC
TRBV11-2	NA	TRBJ1-1	NA	CASSPRVLGNTEAFF	TGTGCCAGCAGCCCCCGGGTCTTGGGGAACACTGAAGCTTTCTTT
TRBV9	TRBD1	TRBJ1-1	NA	CASSLGQGVNTEAFF	TGTGCCAGCAGCCTAGGACAGGGGGTGAACACTGAAGCTTTCTTT
TRBV5-1	TRBD2	TRBJ2-3	NA	CASSRTERGGGTQYF	TGCGCCAGCAGCCGCACTGAGCGGGGGGGTGGTACGCAGTATTTT
TRBV3-1/TRBV3-2	NA	TRBJ1-1	NA	CASSPLQGEAFF	TGTGCCAGCAGCCCCCTTCAGGGTGAAGCTTTCTTT
TRBV27	TRBD1	TRBJ2-7	few	CASSSRGSEQYF	TGTGCCAGCAGTTCCAGGGGGAGTGAGCAGTACTTC
TRBV2	NA	TRBJ1-5	NA	CASSEVGLSQPQHF	TGTGCCAGCAGTGAAGTGGGGCTAAGTCAGCCCCAGCATTTT
TRBV24-1	NA	TRBJ2-2	NA	CATSGQNTGELFF	TGTGCCACCAGTGGGCAGAACACCGGGGAGCTGTTTTTT
TRBV5-6	TRBD2	TRBJ2-2	NA	CASSLELAANTGELFF	TGTGCCAGCAGCTTGGAACTAGCGGCGAACACCGGGGAGCTGTTTTTT
TRBV7-2	TRBD1	TRBJ2-4	once	CASSLGQGDIQYF	TGTGCCAGCAGCTTGGGACAGGGAGACATTCAGTACTTC
TRBV7-3	NA	TRBJ2-6	NA	CASSPRTFVSPSGANVLTF	TGTGCCAGCAGCCCAAGGACATTTGTAAGTCCATCTGGGGCCAACGTCCTGACTTTC
TRBV6-6	TRBD1	TRBJ1-5	few	CASSPDRVRYSNQPQHF	TGTGCCAGCAGTCCGGACAGGGTTAGATATAGCAATCAGCCCCAGCATTTT